This T cell receptor beta chain was found in a study of post-analysis software for immune sequencing data. The TCR beta cDNA libraries carried unique molecular identifiers. TCRdb analysed the PCR reads with MiXCR anew, one entry per CDR3 protein. The data contain 740,000 or so distinct CDR3 sequences, about 50% of them singletons. As for this clonotype: No antigen is known for it.

CDR3 length equals 16 residues. V was cut by 5 bases and J by 4 bases, with 20 bases left in between. Looked up from germline, CDR1 is SGHTA and CDR2 is FQGTGA. Study-level results: Five TRBV segments (TRBV5-6, TRBV5-1 and TRBV20-1 among them) occurred more frequently in patients than in controls.

The sequence was collected from a girl aged 5-17 years with multiple sclerosis. The sample consisted of blood. The chain employs TRBV7-3 and TRBJ1-1; the D gene is possibly TRBD1 (6 bases). This CDR3 reads CASSPSIGGRVTEAFF. The DNA for the CDR3 is TGTGCCAGCAGCCCATCGATAGGGGGGCGAGTCACTGAAGCTTTCTTT. The whole variable domain, remainder taken from reference TRBV7-3 and TRBJ1-1, is GAGVSQTPSNKVTEKGKYVELRCDPISGHTALYWYRQSLGQGPEFLIYFQGTGAADDSGLPNDRFFAVRPEGSVSTLKIQRTERGDSAVYLCASSPSIGGRVTEAFFGQGTRLTVV.